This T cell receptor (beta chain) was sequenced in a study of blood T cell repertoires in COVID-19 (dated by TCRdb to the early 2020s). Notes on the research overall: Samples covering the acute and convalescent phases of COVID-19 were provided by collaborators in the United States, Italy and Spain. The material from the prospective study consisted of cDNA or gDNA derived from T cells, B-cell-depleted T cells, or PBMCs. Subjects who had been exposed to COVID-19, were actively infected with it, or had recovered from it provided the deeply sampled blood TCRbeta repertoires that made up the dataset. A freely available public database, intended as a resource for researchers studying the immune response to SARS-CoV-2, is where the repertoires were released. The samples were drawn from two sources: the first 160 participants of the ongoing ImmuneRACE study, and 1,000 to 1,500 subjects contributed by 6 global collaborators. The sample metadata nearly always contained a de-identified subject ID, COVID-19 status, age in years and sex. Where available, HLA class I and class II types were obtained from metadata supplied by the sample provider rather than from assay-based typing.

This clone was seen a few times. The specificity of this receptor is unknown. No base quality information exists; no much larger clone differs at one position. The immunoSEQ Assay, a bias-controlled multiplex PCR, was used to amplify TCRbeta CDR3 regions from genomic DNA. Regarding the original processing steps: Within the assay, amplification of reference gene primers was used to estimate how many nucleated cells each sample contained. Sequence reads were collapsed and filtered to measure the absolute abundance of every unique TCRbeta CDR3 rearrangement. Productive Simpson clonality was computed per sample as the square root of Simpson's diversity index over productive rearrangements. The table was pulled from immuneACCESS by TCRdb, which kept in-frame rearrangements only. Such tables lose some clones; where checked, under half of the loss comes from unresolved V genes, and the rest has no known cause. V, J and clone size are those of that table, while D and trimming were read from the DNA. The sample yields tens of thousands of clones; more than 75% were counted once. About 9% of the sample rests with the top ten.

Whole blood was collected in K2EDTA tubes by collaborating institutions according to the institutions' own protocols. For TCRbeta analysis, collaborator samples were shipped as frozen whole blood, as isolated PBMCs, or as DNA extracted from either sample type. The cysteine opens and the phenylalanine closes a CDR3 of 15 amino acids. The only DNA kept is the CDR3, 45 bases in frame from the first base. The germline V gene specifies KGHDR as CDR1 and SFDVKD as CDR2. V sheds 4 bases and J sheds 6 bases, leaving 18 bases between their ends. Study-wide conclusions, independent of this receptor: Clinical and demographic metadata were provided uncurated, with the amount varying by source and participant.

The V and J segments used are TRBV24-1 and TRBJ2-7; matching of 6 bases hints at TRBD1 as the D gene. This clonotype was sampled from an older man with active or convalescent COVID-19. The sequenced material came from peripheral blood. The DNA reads TGTGCCACCAGTGAGAGTCAGGGGTCGGGTTCCGAGCAGTACTTC. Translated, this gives CATSESQGSGSEQYF.